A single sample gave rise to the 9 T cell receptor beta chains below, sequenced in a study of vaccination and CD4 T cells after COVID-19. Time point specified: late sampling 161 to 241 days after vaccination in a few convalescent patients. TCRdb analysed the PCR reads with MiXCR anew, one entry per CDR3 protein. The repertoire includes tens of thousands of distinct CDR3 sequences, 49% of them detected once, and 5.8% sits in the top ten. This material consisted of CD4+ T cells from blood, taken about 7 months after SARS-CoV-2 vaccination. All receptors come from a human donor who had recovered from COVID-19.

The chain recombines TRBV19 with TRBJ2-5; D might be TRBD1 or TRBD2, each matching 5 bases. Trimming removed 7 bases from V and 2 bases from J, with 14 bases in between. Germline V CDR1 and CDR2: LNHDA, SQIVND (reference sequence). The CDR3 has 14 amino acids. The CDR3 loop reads CASNQRGPQETQYF. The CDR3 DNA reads TGTGCCAGTAACCAACGGGGCCCGCAAGAGACCCAGTACTTC. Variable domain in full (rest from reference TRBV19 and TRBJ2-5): DGGITQSPKYLFRKEGQNVTLSCEQNLNHDAMYWYRQDPGQGLRLIYYSQIVNDFQKGDIAEGYSVSREKKESFPLTVTSAQKNPTAFYLCASNQRGPQETQYFGPGTRLLVL.

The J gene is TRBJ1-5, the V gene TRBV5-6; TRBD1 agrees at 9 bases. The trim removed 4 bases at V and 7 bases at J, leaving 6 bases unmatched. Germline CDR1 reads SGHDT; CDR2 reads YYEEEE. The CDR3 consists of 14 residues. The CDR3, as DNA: TGTGCCAGCAGCGAACAGGGGGCGACGCAGCCCCAGCATTTT. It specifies CASSEQGATQPQHF.

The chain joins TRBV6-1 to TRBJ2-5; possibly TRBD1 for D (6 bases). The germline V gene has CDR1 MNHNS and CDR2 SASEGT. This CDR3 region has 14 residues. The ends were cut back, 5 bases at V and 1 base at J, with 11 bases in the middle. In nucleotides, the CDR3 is TGTGCCAGCAGTCGCCAGGGGACCCAAGAGACCCAGTACTTC. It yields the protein CASSRQGTQETQYF.

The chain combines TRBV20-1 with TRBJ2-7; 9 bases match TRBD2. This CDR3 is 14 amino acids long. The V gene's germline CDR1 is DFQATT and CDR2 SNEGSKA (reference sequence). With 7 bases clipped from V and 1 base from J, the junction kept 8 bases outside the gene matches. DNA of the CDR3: TGCAGTGGAGCCGGGACTAGCAGATCCTACGAGCAGTACTTC. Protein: CSGAGTSRSYEQYF.

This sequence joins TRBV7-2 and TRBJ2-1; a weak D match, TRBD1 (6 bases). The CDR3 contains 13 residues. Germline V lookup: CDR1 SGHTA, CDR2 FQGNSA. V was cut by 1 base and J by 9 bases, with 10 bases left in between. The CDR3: CASSLDRVREQFF. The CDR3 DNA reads TGTGCCAGCAGCTTAGACAGGGTGCGTGAGCAGTTCTTC.

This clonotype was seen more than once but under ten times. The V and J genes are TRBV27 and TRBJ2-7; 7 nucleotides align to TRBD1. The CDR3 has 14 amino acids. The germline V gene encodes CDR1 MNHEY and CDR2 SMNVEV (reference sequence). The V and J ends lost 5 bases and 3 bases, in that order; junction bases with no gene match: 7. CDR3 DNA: TGTGCCAGCAGTCCCCGGGACAGCTACTACGAGCAGTACTTC. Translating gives CASSPRDSYYEQYF.

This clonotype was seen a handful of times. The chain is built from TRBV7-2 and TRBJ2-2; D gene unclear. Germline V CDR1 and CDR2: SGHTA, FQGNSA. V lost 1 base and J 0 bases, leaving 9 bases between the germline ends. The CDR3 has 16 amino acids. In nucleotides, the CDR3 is TGTGCCAGCAGCTTAGTAGGGCGGACGAACACCGGGGAGCTGTTTTTT. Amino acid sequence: CASSLVGRTNTGELFF.

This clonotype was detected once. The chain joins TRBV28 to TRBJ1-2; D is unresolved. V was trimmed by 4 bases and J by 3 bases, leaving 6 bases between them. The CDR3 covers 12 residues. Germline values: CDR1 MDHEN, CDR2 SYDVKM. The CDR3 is CASSSLYYGYTF. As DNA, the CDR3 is TGTGCCAGCAGTTCCCTGTACTATGGCTACACCTTC.

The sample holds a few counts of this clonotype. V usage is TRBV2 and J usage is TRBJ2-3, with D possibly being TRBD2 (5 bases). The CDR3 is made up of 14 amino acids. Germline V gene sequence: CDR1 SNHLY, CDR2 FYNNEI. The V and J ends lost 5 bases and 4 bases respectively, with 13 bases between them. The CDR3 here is CASSILEAADTQYF. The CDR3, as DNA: TGTGCCAGCAGTATTCTGGAGGCCGCAGATACGCAGTATTTT.